Below are 13 T cell receptor beta chains sequenced from a single sample in a study of blood T cell repertoires in COVID-19. Using immunoSEQ multiplex PCR, the repertoire was profiled, and TCRdb retains in-frame clones only, with some absent. The sample contains 20,000 or so clones, approximately 90% of which appear only once. Sequenced sample: peripheral blood. All receptors come from a woman in her fifties or sixties with active COVID-19.

The genes are TRBV20-1 and TRBJ2-7; D remains unclear. Germline values: CDR1 DFQATT, CDR2 SNEGSKA (reference sequence). The CDR3 runs 11 residues. The ends were cut back, 6 bases at V and 2 bases at J, with 8 bases in the middle. This CDR3 is CSAGRTYEQYF. The CDR3 nucleotides are TGCAGTGCGGGCAGAACCTACGAGCAGTACTTC.

CDR3 sequence: CASSLSWRGGTEAFF. In DNA form, the CDR3 reads TGTGCCAGCAGTTTATCATGGAGGGGAGGCACTGAAGCTTTCTTT. V usage is TRBV27 and J usage is TRBJ1-1; tentative D call: TRBD1 (5 bases). Germline V gives CDR1 MNHEY, CDR2 SMNVEV (reference sequence). V was shortened by 0 bases and J by 4 bases, with 12 bases between the two germline ends. The CDR3 is 15 amino acids.

V and J are TRBV29-1 and TRBJ1-3; D unresolved. In germline, CDR1 is SQVTM, CDR2 ANQGSEA. V was clipped by 0 bases and J by 1 base, with 7 bases between them. CDR3 length: 14 amino acids. The CDR3 coding sequence is TGCAGCGTTGAAGAGGGGAGTTCTGGAAACACCATATATTTT. Translating it yields CSVEEGSSGNTIYF.

J is TRBJ1-6 and V is TRBV6-4; possible D gene TRBD1, 6 bases. V dropped 3 bases and J dropped 5 bases, with 8 bases sitting between them. The CDR3 spans 14 residues. Germline V lookup: CDR1 MRHNA, CDR2 SNTAGT. In DNA form, the CDR3 reads TGTGCCAGCAGTGATGCAGGGGATAATTCACCCCTCCACTTT. It yields the protein CASSDAGDNSPLHF.

This chain joins TRBV3-1 (or the pseudogene TRBV3-2) and TRBJ2-1; 11 bases line up with TRBD2. V was clipped by 0 bases and J by 6 bases; unmatched bases: 4. CDR3 length equals 16 residues. Germline CDR1 and CDR2: LGHDT and YNNKEL (reference sequence). CDR3 sequence reads: CASSQERLAGSNEQFF. For the CDR3, the DNA is TGTGCCAGCAGCCAAGAAAGACTAGCGGGGAGCAATGAGCAGTTCTTC.

This chain joins TRBV29-1 and TRBJ2-2; D remains ambiguous. V dropped 1 base and J dropped 5 bases, with 8 bases sitting between them. Germline-derived CDR1 and CDR2 are SQVTM and ANQGSEA. This CDR3 is built from 13 residues. The CDR3 loop is CSVEAAQTGELFF. The CDR3 region has the DNA TGCAGCGTTGAAGCCGCTCAGACCGGGGAGCTGTTTTTT.

The chain links TRBV6-5 to TRBJ1-2, with 7 bases matching TRBD1. CDR3 length equals 13 residues. CDR1 is MNHEY, CDR2 SVGAGI, per germline. After removal of 4 bases from V and 3 bases from J, the junction contained 2 bases not matched to a gene. CDR3 nucleotides: TGTGCCAGCAGTTTGGGGACAGACTATGGCTACACCTTC. Translation gives CASSLGTDYGYTF.

The chain uses TRBV7-6 and TRBJ1-6; a possible D gene is TRBD1 (5 bases). V lost 0 bases to trimming and J lost 0 bases, with 18 bases between them. This CDR3 spans 20 amino acids. Germline V gene lookup returns CDR1 SGHVS and CDR2 FNYEAQ. As DNA, the CDR3 is TGTGCCAGCAGCTTAGCTTTTATCGTTCGGGGGAGCTCCTATAATTCACCCCTCCACTTT. Its protein product is CASSLAFIVRGSSYNSPLHF.

The V and J genes are TRBV11-2 and TRBJ1-2; 9 nucleotides match TRBD1. Per germline, CDR1 SGHAT and CDR2 FQNNGV. Unmatched junction bases numbered 6, after V lost 7 bases and J lost 3 bases. This CDR3 contains 14 residues. The CDR3 protein is CASIKDRGDYGYTF. DNA of the CDR3: TGTGCCAGCATCAAGGACAGGGGAGACTATGGCTACACCTTC.

The chain employs TRBV29-1 and TRBJ1-5; 8 positions agree with TRBD1. The trim removed 6 bases at V and 6 bases at J, leaving 10 bases unmatched. The CDR3 totals 14 residues. Germline assignment: CDR1 SQVTM and CDR2 ANQGSEA. This CDR3 is CSVGTGGSPQPQHF. The CDR3 nucleotides are TGCAGCGTGGGAACAGGGGGTTCTCCTCAGCCCCAGCATTTT. The variable domain in full, with the rest retrieved from reference TRBV29-1 and TRBJ1-5, is SAVISQKPSRDICQRGTSLTIQCQVDSQVTMMFWYRQQPGQSLTLIATANQGSEATYESGFVIDKFPISRPNLTFSTLTVSNMSPEDSSIYLCSVGTGGSPQPQHFGDGTRLSIL.

The chain has TRBV21-1 and TRBJ1-1; TRBD1, as called in the table, went unchecked against the DNA. TRBV21-1 has pseudogene status. The CDR3 is 15 amino acids. The CDR3 DNA follows: TGTGCCAGCAGGAAGCGGTGCCTAAGGGGGACTGAAGCTTTCTTT. It is translated as CASRKRCLRGTEAFF.

This chain uses TRBV18 with TRBJ1-2, with 11 bases matching TRBD1. The CDR3 runs 16 residues. The germline V gene encodes CDR1 KGHSH and CDR2 LQKENI. The J segment lost 5 bases and the V segment lost 3 bases, leaving 8 bases of the junction unmatched. CDR3 sequence reads: CASSPTGQGARYGYTF. DNA of the CDR3: TGTGCCAGCTCACCGACTGGACAGGGGGCTAGGTATGGCTACACCTTC.

The chain combines TRBV7-2 with TRBJ1-5, with a possible D match to TRBD1 (6 bases). The length of the CDR3 is 16 residues. Trimming took off 5 bases at V and 2 bases at J, with 16 bases between the two ends. The germline CDR1 and CDR2 sequences are SGHTA and FQGNSA. The CDR3 DNA follows: TGTGCCAGCAGCCCTCACAGGGTTCGGGGCAATCAGCCCCAGCATTTT. This gives the protein CASSPHRVRGNQPQHF. The entire variable domain, with the rest obtained from reference TRBV7-2 and TRBJ1-5, is as follows: GAGVSQSPSNKVTEKGKDVELRCDPISGHTALYWYRQSLGQGLEFLIYFQGNSAPDKSGLPSDRFSAERTGGSVSTLTIQRTQQEDSAVYLCASSPHRVRGNQPQHFGDGTRLSIL.